This paragraph reports one T cell receptor beta chain. Its antigen is not known. The sample belongs to a study of T cell responses to AZD1222 COVID-19 vaccine. The method was immunoSEQ multiplex PCR; TCRdb's version includes in-frame clones alone and lacks a portion of them. The repertoire holds about 110,000 clones, with 85% to 95% as singletons. Study observations and caveats: Spike-specific TCRs gained breadth and depth after people received two AZD1222 doses. AZD1222 recipients seropositive at baseline numbered only six or seven. Only after the peak T cell response were repertoires sampled. Across the whole spike, CD4 TCRs peaked at regions 160-218 and 743-854.

V lost 0 bases and J 3 bases, leaving 11 bases between the germline ends. Germline V gives CDR1 SGHNT, CDR2 YYREEE (reference sequence). This CDR3 is 15 amino acids long. This specimen was peripheral blood, taken on day 0 of AZD1222 vaccination. The rearrangement uses TRBV5-4 and TRBJ2-3; D is perhaps TRBD2 (5 bases). This TCR derives from an adult in good health. The CDR3 sequence is CASSLAAGGTDTQYF. The DNA of the CDR3 is TGTGCCAGCAGCTTGGCCGCGGGTGGAACAGATACGCAGTATTTT.